This TCR beta chain was captured in a study of T cell repertoires in cytomegalovirus infection. About the study: Shared public TCR beta signatures pointed to both CMV infection and a matching HLA type.

This clonotype was recorded a few times. The target antigen is unknown. TCRdb re-derived calls from the reads in MiXCR, one entry per CDR3 protein. The table has over 200,000 distinct CDR3 sequences, approximately 15% seen once; the top ten hold around 8.1%. Findings of the study overall: Clonotypes of TCR beta that were HLA-C-restricted and CMV-specific dominated the ex vivo response. Cumulated frequencies of public TCR beta families served to identify carriers of CMV plus the relevant HLA.

The TCR sequence derives from a human donor in good health (CMV status not recorded). Some clones in this sample may be carry-over from other donors' samples. The sample was PBMCs.

The CDR3 DNA is TGCAGTGCTACCTCGCGGCAGAGGTCCCGCGAGCAGTACTTC. Translated, it gives CSATSRQRSREQYF. The V gene is TRBV20-1, the J gene TRBJ2-7; D not resolved. V lost 4 bases, J lost 6 bases, and 19 bases lay in between. Germline values: CDR1 DFQATT, CDR2 SNEGSKA (reference sequence). The CDR3 runs to 14 residues.